The 31 T cell receptor beta chains presented below share a single source sample, sequenced in a study of blood T cell repertoires in COVID-19. The assay was immunoSEQ multiplex PCR, and TCRdb's table has in-frame clones only and misses some. Among about 210,000 clones listed, 81% were seen once. Sequencing input: PBMCs or T cells enriched from blood (not recorded which). The receptors shown here come from a woman in her fifties or sixties with acute COVID-19.

The chain recombines TRBV19 with TRBJ1-5, with 7 positions matching TRBD1. CDR1 LNHDA and CDR2 SQIVND come from the germline V gene (reference sequence). V gave up 3 bases and J gave up 6 bases; unmatched junction bases: 5. This CDR3 comprises 14 residues. CDR3 in amino acids: CASSIGTGVQPQHF. In DNA form, the CDR3 reads TGTGCCAGTAGTATCGGAACAGGGGTTCAGCCCCAGCATTTT.

CDR3 in amino acids: CASSYSWGVYSYNEQFF. DNA of the CDR3: TGTGCCAGCAGTTACTCGTGGGGGGTTTACTCCTACAATGAGCAGTTCTTC. This chain connects TRBV6-2 or TRBV6-3 to TRBJ2-1; possibly TRBD2 for D (6 bases). Germline V gene lookup returns CDR1 MNHEY and CDR2 SVGEGT. The CDR3 length is 17 residues. Trimming left V 0 bases short and J 0 bases short, with 12 bases between.

This rearrangement joins TRBV7-2 to TRBJ2-2; possibly TRBD1 for D (6 bases). V was trimmed by 5 bases and J by 1 base, leaving 8 bases between them. CDR1 SGHTA and CDR2 FQGNSA come from the germline V gene. The CDR3 has 14 residues. The CDR3 is CASSLGQNTGELFF. In nucleotides, the CDR3 is TGTGCCAGCAGCCTGGGACAGAACACCGGGGAGCTGTTTTTT.

The CDR3 bases are TGTGCCAGCAGCCCCGGACAGGATGGGACTGAAGCTTTCTTT. Encoded protein: CASSPGQDGTEAFF. The chain links TRBV5-4 to TRBJ1-1, with 7 bases lining up with TRBD1. The CDR3 runs to 14 residues. Per the germline V gene, CDR1 is SGHNT and CDR2 is YYREEE (reference sequence). V lost 4 bases to trimming and J lost 5 bases; unmatched junction nucleotides: 8.

J is TRBJ2-2 and V is TRBV6-2 or TRBV6-3; 7 nucleotides align to TRBD1. Trimming took 0 bases from V and 7 from J; bases not matched to a gene: 17. CDR3 size: 19 residues. CDR1 is MNHEY, CDR2 SVGEGT, per germline. CDR3 sequence (DNA): TGTGCCAGCAGTTACTCGAGGAACTTCGGACAGGCGGCGAGCGGGGAGCTGTTTTTT. This encodes CASSYSRNFGQAASGELFF.

V gene TRBV14 combines with J gene TRBJ2-1; D might be TRBD2 (6 bases). Germline CDR1 is SGHDN and CDR2 is FVKESK. The CDR3 runs to 12 residues. The V gene lost 4 bases and the J gene lost 8 bases, with 9 bases spanning the gap. The CDR3 loop reads CASSRLGYEQFF. Written as DNA, the CDR3 is TGTGCCAGCAGCCGACTAGGGTATGAGCAGTTCTTC.

This chain uses TRBV6-1 with TRBJ1-1; D is perhaps TRBD1 (5 bases). Germline CDR1 MNHNS, CDR2 SASEGT. V lost 1 base and J 4 bases, leaving 10 bases between the germline ends. This CDR3 contains 14 residues. CDR3 sequence (DNA): TGTGCCAGCAGTGAAGTTGGGGGGGGCACTGAAGCTTTCTTT. It translates to CASSEVGGGTEAFF.

This clone came up a few times. This chain uses TRBV27 with TRBJ2-1; 11 bases agree with TRBD1. Trimming cost V 5 bases and J 4 bases; bases outside gene matches: 10. The CDR3 runs to 17 residues. Per the germline V gene, CDR1 is MNHEY and CDR2 is SMNVEV (reference sequence). CDR3 sequence (DNA): TGTGCCAGCAGTCTAACAACCGGGACAGGGGGATACAATGAGCAGTTCTTC. Translated, it gives CASSLTTGTGGYNEQFF.

This clone was observed a single time. The chain employs TRBV28 and TRBJ1-5; D not resolved. Germline V lookup: CDR1 MDHEN, CDR2 SYDVKM. The length of the CDR3 is 17 residues. V shed 6 bases and J shed 0 bases, with 18 bases lying between them. CDR3 amino acids: CASSSSLGYYSNQPQHF. CDR3 DNA sequence: TGTGCCAGCAGCAGCTCGCTCGGGTACTATAGCAATCAGCCCCAGCATTTT.

The chain recombines TRBV15 with TRBJ1-5, with D possibly TRBD1 on 6 matching bases. This CDR3 region has 14 residues. The V gene's germline CDR1 is LNHNV and CDR2 YYDKDF (reference sequence). V was cut by 3 bases and J by 4 bases, with 10 bases left in between. The CDR3 DNA reads TGTGCCACCAGCAGGGGGGGGCAGAATCAGCCCCAGCATTTT. Protein: CATSRGGQNQPQHF.

The chain recombines TRBV3-1 (or the pseudogene TRBV3-2) with TRBJ2-3; 9 nucleotides match TRBD2. Germline trimming cut 5 bases from V and 3 bases from J; bases unmatched to any gene: 15. Germline CDR1 and CDR2: LGHDT and YNNKEL (reference sequence). This CDR3 is 18 amino acids long. CDR3 sequence: CASSYSWAGGVQTDTQYF. The CDR3 DNA reads as TGTGCCAGCAGCTATTCTTGGGCGGGGGGGGTCCAAACAGATACGCAGTATTTT.

CDR3: CASSPRGQGGATEAFF. The CDR3 bases are TGTGCCAGCAGCCCGCGGGGACAGGGGGGAGCCACTGAAGCTTTCTTT. The V and J genes are TRBV7-2 and TRBJ1-1; TRBD1 agrees at 11 bases. With V trimmed by 5 bases and J by 4 bases, 9 bases remained unmatched. The CDR3 covers 16 residues. Germline lookup yields CDR1 SGHTA and CDR2 FQGNSA.

This clone was observed once. The V call is TRBV7-2, the J call TRBJ2-2, with D perhaps TRBD1 (6 bases). This CDR3 is built from 14 residues. The V gene's germline CDR1 is SGHTA and CDR2 FQGNSA. V shed 8 bases and J shed 2 bases, with 12 bases lying between them. The CDR3 bases are TGTGCCAGCCCCCCGGGACAAAACACCGGGGAGCTGTTTTTT. Translating gives CASPPGQNTGELFF.

J is TRBJ1-4 and V is TRBV4-3, with D perhaps matching TRBD1 (6 bases). This CDR3 comprises 15 residues. CDR1 is LGHNA, CDR2 YSLEER, per germline. V lost 2 bases and J 7 bases, leaving 14 bases between the germline ends. CDR3 residues: CASSQLGGEGEKLFF. DNA for the CDR3: TGCGCCAGCAGCCAACTAGGGGGTGAAGGTGAAAAACTGTTTTTT.

The J gene is TRBJ2-7, the V gene TRBV18, with D maybe TRBD1 (5 bases). The CDR3 sequence is 14 residues long. The V end lost 8 bases, the J end lost 6 bases, and 20 bases lay between the germline ends. Germline V gene lookup returns CDR1 KGHSH and CDR2 LQKENI. CDR3 sequence (DNA): TGTGCCAGCGCGGCCTTAGGGGTTTCGGTCGAGCAGTACTTC. Translating gives CASAALGVSVEQYF.

The chain employs TRBV28 and TRBJ2-3; TRBD1 might be the D (6 bases). V was trimmed by 6 bases and J by 2 bases, leaving 18 bases between them. Germline V gives CDR1 MDHEN, CDR2 SYDVKM. CDR3 length: 16 amino acids. In DNA, the CDR3 is TGTGCCAGCAGCTTCAGTGGGACAAAAATCACAGATACGCAGTATTTT. Protein sequence: CASSFSGTKITDTQYF.

The V and J genes are TRBV19 and TRBJ1-3; TRBD1 matches 9 bases. Germline trimming cut 8 bases from V and 0 bases from J; bases unmatched to any gene: 11. Germline V gene data show CDR1 as LNHDA and CDR2 as SQIVND (reference sequence). This CDR3 comprises 17 residues. CDR3 coding DNA: TGTGCCAGTTTTACAGGGGGCGTACCTTTCTCTGGAAACACCATATATTTT. Translated: CASFTGGVPFSGNTIYF.

This sequence joins TRBV18 and TRBJ2-5, with 8 positions matching TRBD2. The CDR3 extends over 15 amino acids. CDR1 and CDR2 from the germline V gene are KGHSH and LQKENI. J was trimmed by 0 bases and V by 3 bases; bases with no gene match: 3. CDR3 region: CASSPTGGNQETQYF. In DNA, the CDR3 is TGTGCCAGCTCACCGACGGGGGGGAACCAAGAGACCCAGTACTTC.

This chain joins TRBV28 and TRBJ2-7; the match to TRBD1 covers 7 bases. The CDR3 length is 16 residues. The V gene's germline CDR1 is MDHEN and CDR2 SYDVKM. With V trimmed by 3 bases and J by 4 bases, 12 bases remained unmatched. This CDR3 is CASSLPPGQVAYEQYF. Written as DNA, the CDR3 is TGTGCCAGCAGTTTGCCCCCCGGACAGGTAGCATACGAGCAGTACTTC. Supplemented by reference TRBV28 and TRBJ2-7, the full variable domain reads DVKVTQSSRYLVKRTGEKVFLECVQDMDHENMFWYRQDPGLGLRLIYFSYDVKMKEKGDIPEGYSVSREKKERFSLILESASTNQTSMYLCASSLPPGQVAYEQYFGPGTRLTVT.

The CDR3 DNA sequence: TGTGCCAGCAGCCAAGCTCGGGACAGAGCCTTATCCTACGAGCAGTACTTC. As protein: CASSQARDRALSYEQYF. The chain combines TRBV4-2 with TRBJ2-7; 7 positions agree with TRBD1. Germline V gives CDR1 LGHNA, CDR2 YNFKEQ. J lost 1 base, V lost 1 base, and 10 bases had no gene match. This CDR3 comprises 17 residues.

The CDR3 spells CASSKVYTSGGVLDEQYF. In DNA form, the CDR3 reads TGTGCCAGCAGCAAAGTTTATACCAGCGGGGGGGTGCTGGACGAGCAGTACTTC. J is TRBJ2-7 and V is TRBV21-1; the tabulated D call, TRBD2, remains unverified against the DNA. TRBV21-1 is a pseudogene segment. The CDR3 is 18 residues long.

The gene calls are TRBV4-1 and TRBJ1-2; 9 bases fit TRBD1. The CDR3 runs 14 residues. Germline V gene lookup returns CDR1 MGHRA and CDR2 YSYEKL. After removal of 4 bases from V and 14 bases from J, the junction contained 14 bases not matched to a gene. CDR3 nucleotide sequence: TGCGCCAGCAGCCCGGAAGGGGGGACAGGGTTTTTAACCTTC. It specifies CASSPEGGTGFLTF.

Ten or more counts support this clone. At the DNA level, this CDR3 is encoded by other sequences in the same sample as well. This chain links TRBV7-2 with TRBJ2-7; 8 positions match TRBD1. The V gene's germline CDR1 is SGHTA and CDR2 FQGNSA. CDR3 length: 14 residues. Losses at the gene ends were 3 bases for V and 1 base for J; bases not matched to a gene: 2. The CDR3 protein is CASSFTGGSYEQYF. CDR3 sequence (DNA): TGTGCCAGCAGCTTTACAGGGGGGTCCTACGAGCAGTACTTC.

This sequence joins TRBV7-2 and TRBJ1-4; D not certain. The CDR3 spans 17 residues. V was trimmed by 5 bases and J by 8 bases, leaving 24 bases between them. CDR1 and CDR2 from the germline V gene are SGHTA and FQGNSA. CDR3 DNA: TGTGCCAGCAGCGTAACCGGCACAGTGGCCTCAAGCGAAAAACTGTTTTTT. Protein product: CASSVTGTVASSEKLFF. The complete variable domain, with remaining parts taken from reference TRBV7-2 and TRBJ1-4, reads GAGVSQSPSNKVTEKGKDVELRCDPISGHTALYWYRQSLGQGLEFLIYFQGNSAPDKSGLPSDRFSAERTGGSVSTLTIQRTQQEDSAVYLCASSVTGTVASSEKLFFGSGTQLSVL.

DNA for the CDR3: TGTGCCAGCAGTGGAGCGAACACCAATGAGCAGTTCTTC. It specifies CASSGANTNEQFF. V and J are TRBV28 and TRBJ2-1; D is unresolved. This CDR3 is 13 amino acids long. The V and J ends lost 5 bases and 6 bases respectively, with 11 bases between them. The germline gives CDR1 MDHEN, CDR2 SYDVKM.

The J gene is TRBJ2-3, the V gene TRBV27, with D unclear. Looked up from germline, CDR1 is MNHEY and CDR2 is SMNVEV (reference sequence). The CDR3 is 15 residues long. V was cut by 2 bases and J by 6 bases, with 15 bases left in between. The CDR3 sequence: CASSLVREAWDTQYF. In DNA form, the CDR3 reads TGTGCCAGCAGTTTAGTACGCGAGGCATGGGATACGCAGTATTTT.

The rearrangement joins TRBV6-2 or TRBV6-3 to TRBJ1-5, with 7 nucleotides matching TRBD1. The ends lost 6 bases at V and 3 bases at J; junction bases unmatched: 8. The CDR3 runs to 15 residues. The germline gives CDR1 MNHEY, CDR2 SVGEGT. CDR3 sequence reads: CASSQYTGANQPQHF. In DNA form, the CDR3 reads TGTGCCAGCAGCCAGTACACAGGGGCCAATCAGCCCCAGCATTTT.

The V and J genes are TRBV27 and TRBJ1-5, with 9 bases fitting TRBD1. The CDR3 is 14 amino acids. Per germline, CDR1 MNHEY and CDR2 SMNVEV (reference sequence). Germline trimming cut 6 bases from V and 4 bases from J; bases unmatched to any gene: 4. CDR3 region: CASRTGQGNQPQHF. Written as DNA, the CDR3 is TGTGCCAGCAGGACGGGACAGGGAAATCAGCCCCAGCATTTT.

This clone came up once. V and J are TRBV4-1 and TRBJ1-5, with D hard to call. Germline assignment: CDR1 MGHRA and CDR2 YSYEKL. This CDR3 comprises 16 residues. V was cut by 0 bases and J by 2 bases, with 11 bases left in between. CDR3 sequence reads: CASSQEAGLGNQPQHF. In nucleotides, the CDR3 is TGCGCCAGCAGCCAAGAGGCAGGTTTAGGCAATCAGCCCCAGCATTTT.

The rearrangement joins TRBV5-1 to TRBJ2-5; 8 positions match TRBD2. J gave up 2 bases and V 3 bases, and 15 bases lay outside the gene matches. The CDR3 contains 18 residues. The germline gives CDR1 SGHRS, CDR2 YFSETQ. CDR3 loop: CASSSAFTSGRSQETQYF. The CDR3 DNA reads TGCGCCAGCAGCTCCGCGTTTACTAGCGGACGAAGTCAAGAGACCCAGTACTTC. Complete variable domain (other parts from reference TRBV5-1 and TRBJ2-5): KAGVTQTPRYLIKTRGQQVTLSCSPISGHRSVSWYQQTPGQGLQFLFEYFSETQRNKGNFPGRFSGRQFSNSRSEMNVSTLELGDSALYLCASSSAFTSGRSQETQYFGPGTRLLVL.

This chain connects TRBV6-6 to TRBJ1-1; D is ambiguous. Germline assignment: CDR1 MNHNY and CDR2 SVGAGI (reference sequence). CDR3 size: 15 residues. The V end was cut by 5 bases, the J end by 3 bases, with 16 bases between. DNA of the CDR3: TGTGCCAGCAGTACAACTCGGGGTTGGGACACTGAAGCTTTCTTT. Protein product: CASSTTRGWDTEAFF.